Below, 7 T cell receptor beta chains from the same sample are listed, as sequenced in a study of beta chain features in type 1 diabetes. Notes on the study in general: Shorter TCRB CDR3s, moderately but significantly so, marked every one of the four CD4+ subsets in Type 1 diabetes patients.

Since all of the isolated RNA was reverse transcribed, expressed TCRB transcripts were what got sequenced. TCRdb keeps only in-frame clones here, not all; method: immunoSEQ multiplex PCR. The repertoire holds around 160,000 clones, with roughly 65% as singletons. Their antigens remain unidentified. Source material: naive CD4+ T cells from blood. Source of these receptors: a man between 25 and 39 years old with type 1 diabetes.

The rearrangement uses TRBV5-4 and TRBJ2-3, with D maybe TRBD2 (6 bases). The CDR3 is 15 residues long. Trimming took off 4 bases at V and 3 bases at J, with 15 bases between the two ends. Germline CDR1 is SGHNT and CDR2 is YYREEE (reference sequence). CDR3 loop: CASSPSWGVTDTQYF. The CDR3 bases are TGTGCCAGCAGCCCCTCCTGGGGGGTGACAGATACGCAGTATTTT.

A few counts support this clone. The chain is built from TRBV30 and TRBJ2-5; D call uncertain. The CDR3 length is 13 residues. V was pared by 0 bases and J by 5 bases, with 10 bases between. Germline values: CDR1 GTSNPN, CDR2 SVGIG (reference sequence). In nucleotides, the CDR3 is TGTGCCTGGAGTGTTGACGATTGGGAGACCCAGTACTTC. Protein sequence: CAWSVDDWETQYF.

This clone was counted only a few times. The CDR3 here is CASSLAAGWQETQYF. The CDR3 DNA reads as TGTGCCAGCAGCTTAGCGGCAGGGTGGCAGGAGACCCAGTACTTC. The chain is built from TRBV7-2 and TRBJ2-5, with a possible D match to TRBD1 (5 bases). The germline V and J ends were trimmed by 0 bases and 5 bases, with 13 bases remaining between them. The CDR3 has 15 amino acids. Germline-derived CDR1 and CDR2 are SGHTA and FQGNSA. Drawing the rest from reference TRBV7-2 and TRBJ2-5, the complete variable domain is GAGVSQSPSNKVTEKGKDVELRCDPISGHTALYWYRQSLGQGLEFLIYFQGNSAPDKSGLPSDRFSAERTGGSVSTLTIQRTQQEDSAVYLCASSLAAGWQETQYFGPGTRLLVL.

About this clone itself: The junction does not match germline at one end; this may be a read error. The gene calls are TRBV7-2 and TRBJ2-3; TRBD2 is a possible D gene (5 bases). The CDR3 covers 15 residues. CDR1 and CDR2 (germline): SGHTA, FQGNSA. In nucleotides, the CDR3 is TGTGCCAGCACCTTAGCCGCGACTAACACAGATACGCAGTATTTT. It translates to CASTLAATNTDTQYF.

Here the CDR3 DNA reads TGTGCCAGCACCCAGGACAGGAGCACAGATACGCAGTATTTT. Translating it yields CASTQDRSTDTQYF. The chain employs TRBV6-6 and TRBJ2-3; 7 positions agree with TRBD1. The CDR3 length is 14 residues. V shed 7 bases, J shed 0 bases, and the junction held 4 bases outside the gene matches. Germline assignment: CDR1 MNHNY and CDR2 SVGAGI (reference sequence).

The rearrangement joins TRBV7-9 to TRBJ2-5; D remains unclear. The CDR3 consists of 12 residues. With 1 base removed from V and 9 bases from J, the gap between germline ends came to 9 bases. The germline CDR1 and CDR2 sequences are SEHNR and FQNEAQ (reference sequence). The CDR3 nucleotides read TGTGCCAGCAGCTTAGACCCGGCGGCCCAGTACTTC. Translated, it gives CASSLDPAAQYF.

CDR3 nucleotide sequence: TGCGCCAGCAGCCAATCCCGACACCTCCTTTCCGGGGAGCTGTTTTTT. The encoded protein is CASSQSRHLLSGELFF. V is TRBV4-1 and J is TRBJ2-2; the D is unclear. Trimming cost V 2 bases and J 6 bases, with 16 bases left between them. CDR3 length: 16 amino acids. Per the germline V gene, CDR1 is MGHRA and CDR2 is YSYEKL.